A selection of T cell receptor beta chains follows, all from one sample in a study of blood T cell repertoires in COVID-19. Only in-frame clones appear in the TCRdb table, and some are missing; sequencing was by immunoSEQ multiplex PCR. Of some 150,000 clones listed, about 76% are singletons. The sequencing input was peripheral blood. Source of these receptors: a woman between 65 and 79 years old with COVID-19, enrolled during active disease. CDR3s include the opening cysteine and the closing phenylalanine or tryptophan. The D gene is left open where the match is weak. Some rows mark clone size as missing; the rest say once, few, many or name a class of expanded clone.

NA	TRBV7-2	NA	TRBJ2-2	TGTGCCAGCAGGAGACAGGCAAACACCGGGGAGCTGTTTTTT	CASRRQANTGELFF
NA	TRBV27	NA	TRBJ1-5	TGTGCCAGCAGTTTCGGAGGGGTCTCCAATCAGCCCCAGCATTTT	CASSFGGVSNQPQHF
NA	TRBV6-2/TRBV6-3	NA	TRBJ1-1	TGTGCCAGCAGTAACCCGCGGGGGGGCACTGAAGCTTTCTTT	CASSNPRGGTEAFF
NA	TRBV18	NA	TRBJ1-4	TGTGCCAGCTCACTACTACAGGGCGCTAATGAAAAACTGTTTTTT	CASSLLQGANEKLFF
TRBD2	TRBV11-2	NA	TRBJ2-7	TGTGCCAGCAGCTTAGCGGGGGGGCCTGGCGAGCAGTACTTC	CASSLAGGPGEQYF
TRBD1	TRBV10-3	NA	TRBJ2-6	TGTGCCATCAGGGGGGGACAGGCTGGGGCCAACGTCCTGACTTTC	CAIRGGQAGANVLTF
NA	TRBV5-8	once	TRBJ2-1	TGTGCCAGCAGCAGGACAGCGTACAATGAGCAGTTCTTC	CASSRTAYNEQFF
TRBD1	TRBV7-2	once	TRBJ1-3	TGTGCCAGCAGCTTAAAAGTCGAGGGGGCACACTCTGGAAACACCATATATTTT	CASSLKVEGAHSGNTIYF
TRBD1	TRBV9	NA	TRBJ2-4	TGTGCCAGCAGCGTAGGGGGACAGGGAGCCAAAAACATTCAGTACTTC	CASSVGGQGAKNIQYF
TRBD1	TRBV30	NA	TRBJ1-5	TGTGCCTGGGGGACAGGGAGAGCCCTCAATCAGCCCCAGCATTTT	CAWGTGRALNQPQHF
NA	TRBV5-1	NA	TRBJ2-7	TGCGCCAGCAGCTTGAACGCAGGCCCTTCCTACGAGCAGTACTTC	CASSLNAGPSYEQYF
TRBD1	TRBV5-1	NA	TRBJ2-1	TGCGCCAGCAGCTTACAGGGGATCGGCTACAATGAGCAGTTCTTC	CASSLQGIGYNEQFF
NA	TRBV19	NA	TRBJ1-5	TGTGCCAGTTGCCCCCGGGGTGTTCAGCCCCAGCATTTT	CASCPRGVQPQHF
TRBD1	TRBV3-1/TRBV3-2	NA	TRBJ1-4	TGTGCCAGCAGCCACCTCGGACAGGGTCGCGAAAAACTGTTTTTT	CASSHLGQGREKLFF
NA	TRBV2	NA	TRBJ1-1	TGTGCCAGCAGTCTTTACCCCTACGGAGACGGAGCGAACACTGAAGCTTTCTTT	CASSLYPYGDGANTEAFF
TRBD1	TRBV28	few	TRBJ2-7	TGTGCCACGACAGGGTCCCACGAGCAGTACTTC	CATTGSHEQYF
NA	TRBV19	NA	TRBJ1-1	TGTGCCAGTACCGTCAGGGCAAGCACTGAAGCTTTCTTT	CASTVRASTEAFF
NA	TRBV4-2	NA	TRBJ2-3	TGTGCCAGCAGCCAAGAACGCACCGCGGGCACGCAGTATTTT	CASSQERTAGTQYF
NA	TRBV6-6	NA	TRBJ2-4	TGTGCCAGCAGTTCCCCAACAGGAACCAGGGCCATTCAGTACTTC	CASSSPTGTRAIQYF
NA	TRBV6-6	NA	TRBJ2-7	TGTGCCAGCAGTTACGGCCTCAGTTCCTACGAGCAGTACTTC	CASSYGLSSYEQYF
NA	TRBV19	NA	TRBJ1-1	TGTGCCAGTAGTTATTGGCAGGTGAACACTGAAGCTTTCTTT	CASSYWQVNTEAFF
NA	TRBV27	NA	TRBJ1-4	TGTGCCAGCACAACCGTCCTAGGTGGGGCAAAACTGTTTTTT	CASTTVLGGAKLFF
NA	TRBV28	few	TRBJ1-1	TGTGCCAGCACCCCCCCCGCCAGGGGCACTGAAGCTTTCTTT	CASTPPARGTEAFF
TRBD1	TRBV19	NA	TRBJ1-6	TGTGCCAGTACCAGGGGGACAGGGGGCTCTTCACCCCTCCACTTT	CASTRGTGGSSPLHF
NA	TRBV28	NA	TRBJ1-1	TGTGCCAGCAGTTTCAGGTCCAGGGGCACTGAAGCTTTCTTT	CASSFRSRGTEAFF
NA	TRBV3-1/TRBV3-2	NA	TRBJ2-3	TGTGCCAGCAGTCAACGGGGGAGAAGCACAGATACGCAGTATTTT	CASSQRGRSTDTQYF
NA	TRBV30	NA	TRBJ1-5	TGTGCCTGGTCCCGGTTGAGCCAGCCCCAGCATTTT	CAWSRLSQPQHF
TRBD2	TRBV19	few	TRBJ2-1	TGTGCCAGTACTAGCGGGGGGGCGTCGAATGAGCAGTTCTTC	CASTSGGASNEQFF
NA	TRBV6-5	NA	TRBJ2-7	TGTGCCAGCAGCGGAACACAGGGTTACGAGCAGTACTTC	CASSGTQGYEQYF
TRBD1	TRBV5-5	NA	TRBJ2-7	TGTGCCAGCAGCGACGGCTGGACAGGGGGGGCCTACGAGCAGTACTTC	CASSDGWTGGAYEQYF
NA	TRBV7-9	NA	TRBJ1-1	TGTGCCAGCAGCTTACAGGGTGGTGCTGAAGCTTTCTTT	CASSLQGGAEAFF
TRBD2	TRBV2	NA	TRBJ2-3	TGTGCCAGCACGCGGGGGATGAGAGATACGCAGTATTTT	CASTRGMRDTQYF
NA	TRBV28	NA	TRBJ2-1	TGTGCCAGCAGTCAAATGGACAGACACTACAATGAGCAGTTCTTC	CASSQMDRHYNEQFF
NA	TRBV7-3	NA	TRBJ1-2	TGTGCCAGCAGCCCGGGCCCTGGGGAGTATGGCTACACCTTC	CASSPGPGEYGYTF
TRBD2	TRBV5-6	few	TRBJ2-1	TGTGCCAGCAGCTCTCCCGGGACTAGTCTTTCGAATGAGCAGTTCTTC	CASSSPGTSLSNEQFF
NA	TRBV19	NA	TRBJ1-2	TGTGCCAGTAGTGCCCCGGACAGTAGTCGCGGTGGCTACACCTTC	CASSAPDSSRGGYTF
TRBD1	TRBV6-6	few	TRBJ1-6	TGTGCCAGCAGCGACACCGGGACAGTAGGTTCACCCCTCCACTTT	CASSDTGTVGSPLHF